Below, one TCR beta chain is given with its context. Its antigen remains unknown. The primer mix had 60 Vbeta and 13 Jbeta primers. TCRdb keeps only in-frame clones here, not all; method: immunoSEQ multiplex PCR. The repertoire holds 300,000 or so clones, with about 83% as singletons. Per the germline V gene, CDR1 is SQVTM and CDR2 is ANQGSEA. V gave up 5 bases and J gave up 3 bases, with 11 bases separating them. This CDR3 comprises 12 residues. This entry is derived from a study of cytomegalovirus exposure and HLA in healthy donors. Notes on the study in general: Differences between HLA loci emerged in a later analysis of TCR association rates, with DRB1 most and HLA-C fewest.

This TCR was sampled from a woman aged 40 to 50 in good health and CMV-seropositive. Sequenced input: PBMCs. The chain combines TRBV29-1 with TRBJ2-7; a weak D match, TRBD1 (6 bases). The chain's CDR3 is CSVNDRYYEQYF. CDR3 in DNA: TGCAGCGTTAATGACAGGTACTACGAGCAGTACTTC.